This TCR beta chain was identified during a study of T-cell memory formation after mild COVID-19 (dated by TCRdb to the early 2020s). Background on the whole study: Most TCR sequence clusters were specific to one of the two donors. In two donors, T-cell clones that expanded and contracted after mild COVID-19 were followed by sequencing TCRalpha and TCRbeta repertoires longitudinally. Two young, previously healthy adult volunteers, one female and one male, were included in the cohort.

The CDR1 and CDR2 encoded by the germline V gene are SGHVS and FQNEAQ. The CDR3 runs 15 amino acids, cysteine and phenylalanine included. This entry keeps only the CDR3 DNA: 45 bases, framed from base 1. Germline trimming amounts to 5 bases on V and 5 bases on J, with 6 as the count of junction bases outside the gene matches. PBMCs were isolated by Ficoll-Paque density gradient centrifugation. Points the paper makes about the study in general: Some responding clones were found in pre-infection memory, which suggests that pre-existing cross-reactive memory T cells took part in the SARS-CoV-2 response. SARS-CoV-2 specificity was not confirmed for the second-wave clones peaking on day 37. Clones contracting from day 15 to 85 had balanced CD4/CD8 phenotypes, while a second wave expanding from day 15 to 37 was biased towards CD4+. The study included only two mild cases, and larger cohorts that include severe cases with pre-infection samples were judged to be necessary. Contracting CD4+ clones appeared mostly in the CM and EM memory subsets, whereas CD8+ clones were enriched in EMRA.

Sequencing was performed on an Illumina NovaSeq 6000. cDNA libraries for TCRalpha and TCRbeta were prepared by 5'RACE using constant-segment primers, with sample barcodes and unique molecular identifiers added. RNA was extracted from every sample with Trizol reagent. Library amplification was performed in two PCR steps, and a second sample barcode and Illumina TruSeq adapters were introduced in the second step. Libraries were sequenced on an Illumina NovaSeq with 2 x 150 bp paired-end reads. For the original study's pipeline: The reads were demultiplexed and collapsed into UMI-guided consensus sequences using migec v1.2.7. Using mixcr v2.1.11, UMI consensuses were aligned to TRA and TRB V and J templates and then assembled into clonotypes. Expanded or contracted clonotypes were those called significant by both edgeR and NoisET, with noise models trained on biological replicates. edgeR calls used a false discovery rate-adjusted p below 0.01 and a log2 fold-change threshold of 1. As an exploratory analysis of dynamics, max-normalized trajectories of the 1000 most abundant clonotypes were examined with PCA combined with hierarchical clustering. Separately sequenced CD4+ and CD8+ repertoires were used to assign a CD4 or CD8 phenotype to each responding clone. TCRdb applied fastp at Q25 and MiXCR to the public reads, then kept only in-frame beta chains. A single entry per CDR3 protein holds the most common genes and DNA from its merged rows. TCRdb, not the authors, supplied the V and J calls. Here the sample has 400,000 or so distinct CDR3 sequences; 20% occur a single time. The top ten clones comprise approximately 8.4% of the sample.

Compared with the rest of its sample, this clonotype is medium-sized (0.01 to 0.1%). There is no known antigen for this receptor. Base-call qualities are not available, and no considerably larger clone is one nucleotide away. The specimen sequenced was PBMCs or a T cell subset sorted from them (not recorded which). This chain is built from TRBV7-8 and TRBJ1-4; TRBD1 matches 9 bases in the middle. The TCR sequence derives from an adult woman who had mild COVID-19 (a few samples of this study predate the infection). The sample titles of this study are shuffled in the database, so cell type and time point are left out; the donor was told from shared clones. This receptor carries the CDR3 CASSQGGQGNEKLFF. The nucleotides read TGTGCCAGCAGCCAAGGCGGACAGGGGAATGAAAAACTGTTTTTT.